Sequencing of this T cell receptor (beta chain) was carried out in a study of PD-1 blockade in mismatch repair-deficient tumors. The CDR3 is 15 amino acids. V lost 3 bases and J 4 bases, leaving 12 bases between the germline ends. CDR1 LGHNA and CDR2 YSLEER come from the germline V gene. The method was immunoSEQ multiplex PCR; TCRdb's version includes in-frame clones alone and lacks a portion of them. In the table there are around 120,000 clones, 88% of which are singletons. The rearrangement uses TRBV4-3 and TRBJ2-2, with D perhaps matching TRBD1 (7 bases). This sequence was found in an adult with mismatch repair-deficient cancer. Sequencing was performed on peripheral blood, taken just over 70 weeks after starting pembrolizumab. This chain's CDR3 is CASSQEGQFTGELFF. CDR3 nucleotides: TGCGCCAGCAGCCAGGAGGGACAGTTCACCGGGGAGCTGTTTTTT.